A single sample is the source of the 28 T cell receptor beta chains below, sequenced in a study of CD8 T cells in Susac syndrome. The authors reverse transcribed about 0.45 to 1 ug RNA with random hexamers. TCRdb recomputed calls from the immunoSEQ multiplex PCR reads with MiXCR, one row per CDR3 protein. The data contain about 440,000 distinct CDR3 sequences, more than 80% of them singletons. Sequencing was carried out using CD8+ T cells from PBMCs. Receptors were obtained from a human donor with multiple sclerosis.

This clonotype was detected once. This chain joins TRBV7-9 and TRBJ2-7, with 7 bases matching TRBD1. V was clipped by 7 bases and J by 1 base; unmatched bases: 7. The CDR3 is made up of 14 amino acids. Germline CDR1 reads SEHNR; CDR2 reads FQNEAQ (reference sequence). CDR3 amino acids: CASTDTGASYEQYF. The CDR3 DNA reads TGTGCCAGCACCGACACAGGGGCTTCCTACGAGCAGTACTTC.

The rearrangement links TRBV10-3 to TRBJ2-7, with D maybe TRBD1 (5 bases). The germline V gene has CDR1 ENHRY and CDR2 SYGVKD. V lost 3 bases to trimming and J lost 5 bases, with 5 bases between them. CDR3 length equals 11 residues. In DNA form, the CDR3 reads TGTGCCATCAGTGAACAGGACGAGCAGTACTTC. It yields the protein CAISEQDEQYF.

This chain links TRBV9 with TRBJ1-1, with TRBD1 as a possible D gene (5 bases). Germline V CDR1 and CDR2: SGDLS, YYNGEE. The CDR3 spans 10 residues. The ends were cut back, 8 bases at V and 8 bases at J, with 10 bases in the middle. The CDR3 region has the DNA TGTGCCAGTCAGGGTACGGAAGCTTTCTTT. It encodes CASQGTEAFF.

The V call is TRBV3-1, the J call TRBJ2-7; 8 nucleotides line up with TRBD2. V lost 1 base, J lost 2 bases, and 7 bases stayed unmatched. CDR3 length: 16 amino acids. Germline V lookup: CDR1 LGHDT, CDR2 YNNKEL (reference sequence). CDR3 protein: CASSQGSGTRPYEQYF. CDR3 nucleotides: TGTGCCAGCAGCCAAGGGAGTGGGACTAGACCCTACGAGCAGTACTTC.

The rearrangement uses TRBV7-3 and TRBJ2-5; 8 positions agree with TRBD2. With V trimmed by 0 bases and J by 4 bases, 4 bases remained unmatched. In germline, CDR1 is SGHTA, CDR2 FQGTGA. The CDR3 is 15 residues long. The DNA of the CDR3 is TGTGCCAGCAGCTTAACGGGACTAGTCCGAGAGACCCAGTACTTC. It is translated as CASSLTGLVRETQYF.

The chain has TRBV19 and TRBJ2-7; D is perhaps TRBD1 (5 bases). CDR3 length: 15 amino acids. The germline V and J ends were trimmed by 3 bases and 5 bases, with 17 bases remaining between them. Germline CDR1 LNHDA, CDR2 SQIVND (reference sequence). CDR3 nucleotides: TGTGCCAGTAGTATGGCTGCACAGGAACCCCACGAGCAGTACTTC. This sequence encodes CASSMAAQEPHEQYF.

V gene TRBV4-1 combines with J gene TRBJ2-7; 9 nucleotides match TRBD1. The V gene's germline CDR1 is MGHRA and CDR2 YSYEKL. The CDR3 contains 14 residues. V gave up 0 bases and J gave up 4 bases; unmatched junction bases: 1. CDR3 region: CASSQEGTGYEQYF. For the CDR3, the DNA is TGCGCCAGCAGCCAAGAAGGGACAGGGTACGAGCAGTACTTC.

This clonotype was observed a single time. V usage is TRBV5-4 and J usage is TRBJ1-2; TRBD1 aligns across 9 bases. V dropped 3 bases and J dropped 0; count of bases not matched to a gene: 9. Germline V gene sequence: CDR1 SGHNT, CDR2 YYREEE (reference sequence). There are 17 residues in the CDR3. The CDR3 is CASSSYPRDRANYGYTF. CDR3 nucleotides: TGTGCCAGCAGCTCGTATCCAAGGGACAGGGCTAACTATGGCTACACCTTC.

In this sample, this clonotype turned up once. This CDR3 reads CASSSSGILVQPQHF. The CDR3 DNA follows: TGTGCCAGCAGCTCATCCGGGATACTCGTTCAGCCCCAGCATTTT. This rearrangement joins TRBV7-8 to TRBJ1-5; D gene ambiguous. The V gene lost 4 bases and the J gene lost 6 bases, with 16 bases spanning the gap. Per the germline V gene, CDR1 is SGHVS and CDR2 is FQNEAQ. CDR3 length: 15 residues.

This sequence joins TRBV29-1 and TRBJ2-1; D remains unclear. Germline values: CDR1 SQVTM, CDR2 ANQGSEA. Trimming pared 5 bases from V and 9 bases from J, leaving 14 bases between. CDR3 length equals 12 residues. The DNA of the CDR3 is TGCAGCGTTCTTACAGCGCCAGGTGAGCAGTTCTTC. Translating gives CSVLTAPGEQFF.

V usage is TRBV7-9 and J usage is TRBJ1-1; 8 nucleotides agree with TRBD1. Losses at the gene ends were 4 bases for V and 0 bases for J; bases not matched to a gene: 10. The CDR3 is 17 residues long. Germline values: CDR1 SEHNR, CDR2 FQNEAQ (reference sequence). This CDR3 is CASSSKRWTGMNTEAFF. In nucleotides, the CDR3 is TGTGCCAGCAGCTCCAAACGTTGGACAGGGATGAACACTGAAGCTTTCTTT.

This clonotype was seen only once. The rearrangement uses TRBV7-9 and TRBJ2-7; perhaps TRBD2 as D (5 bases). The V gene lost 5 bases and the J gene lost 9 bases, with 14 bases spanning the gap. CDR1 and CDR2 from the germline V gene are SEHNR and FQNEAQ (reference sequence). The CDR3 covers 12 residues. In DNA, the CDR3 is TGTGCCAGCAGCCTTAGCGACCCAGCGCAGTACTTC. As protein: CASSLSDPAQYF. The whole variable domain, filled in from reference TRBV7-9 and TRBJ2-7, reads DTGVSQNPRHKITKRGQNVTFRCDPISEHNRLYWYRQTLGQGPEFLTYFQNEAQLEKSRLLSDRFSAERPKGSFSTLEIQRTEQGDSAMYLCASSLSDPAQYFGPGTRLTVT.

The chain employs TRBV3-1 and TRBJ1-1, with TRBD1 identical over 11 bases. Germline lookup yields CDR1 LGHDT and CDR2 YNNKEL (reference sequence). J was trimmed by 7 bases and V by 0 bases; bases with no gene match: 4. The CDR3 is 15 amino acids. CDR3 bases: TGTGCCAGCAGCCAAGAAGGACAGGGGGCTAATGAAGCTTTCTTT. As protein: CASSQEGQGANEAFF.

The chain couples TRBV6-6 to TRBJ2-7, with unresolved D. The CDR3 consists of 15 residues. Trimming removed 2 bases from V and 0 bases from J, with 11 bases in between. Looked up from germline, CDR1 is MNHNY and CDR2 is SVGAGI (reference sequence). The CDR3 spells CASSYRAPSSYEQYF. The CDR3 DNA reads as TGTGCCAGCAGTTACAGGGCCCCGAGCTCCTACGAGCAGTACTTC.

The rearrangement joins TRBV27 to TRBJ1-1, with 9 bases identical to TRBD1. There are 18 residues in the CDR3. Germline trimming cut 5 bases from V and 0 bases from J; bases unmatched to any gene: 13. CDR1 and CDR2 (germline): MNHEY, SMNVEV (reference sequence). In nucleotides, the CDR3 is TGTGCCAGCAGTCCAGACTCCGGGACAGGGACTATGAACACTGAAGCTTTCTTT. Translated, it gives CASSPDSGTGTMNTEAFF.

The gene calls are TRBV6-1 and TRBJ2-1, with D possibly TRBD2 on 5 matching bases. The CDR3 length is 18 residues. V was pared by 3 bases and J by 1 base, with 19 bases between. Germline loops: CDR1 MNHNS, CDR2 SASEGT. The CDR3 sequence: CASSDWPRGQGSYNEQFF. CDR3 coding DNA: TGTGCCAGCAGTGATTGGCCCCGGGGTCAAGGATCCTACAATGAGCAGTTCTTC.

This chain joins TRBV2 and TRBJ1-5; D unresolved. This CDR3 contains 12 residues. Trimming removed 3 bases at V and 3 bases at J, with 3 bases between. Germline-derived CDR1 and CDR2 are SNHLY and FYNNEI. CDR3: CASSDLNQPQHF. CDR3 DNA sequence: TGTGCCAGCAGTGACCTCAATCAGCCCCAGCATTTT.

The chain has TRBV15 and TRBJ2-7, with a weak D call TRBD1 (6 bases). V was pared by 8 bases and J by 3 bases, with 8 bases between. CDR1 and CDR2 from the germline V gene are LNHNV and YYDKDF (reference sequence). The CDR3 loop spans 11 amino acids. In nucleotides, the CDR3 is TGTGCCACCGGACAGCTCTACGAGCAGTACTTC. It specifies CATGQLYEQYF.

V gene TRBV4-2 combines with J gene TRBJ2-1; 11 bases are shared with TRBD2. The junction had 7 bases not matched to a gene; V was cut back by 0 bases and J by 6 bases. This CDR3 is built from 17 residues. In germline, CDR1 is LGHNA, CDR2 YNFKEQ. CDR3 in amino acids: CASSQEHPSGGPNEQFF. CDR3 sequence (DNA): TGTGCCAGCAGCCAAGAGCACCCTAGCGGGGGGCCCAATGAGCAGTTCTTC.

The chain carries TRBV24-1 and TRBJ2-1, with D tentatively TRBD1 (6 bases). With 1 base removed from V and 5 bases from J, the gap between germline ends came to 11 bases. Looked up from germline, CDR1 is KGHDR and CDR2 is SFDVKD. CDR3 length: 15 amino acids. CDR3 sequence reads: CATSDLQDSHNEQFF. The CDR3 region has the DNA TGTGCCACCAGTGATTTACAGGACAGCCACAATGAGCAGTTCTTC.

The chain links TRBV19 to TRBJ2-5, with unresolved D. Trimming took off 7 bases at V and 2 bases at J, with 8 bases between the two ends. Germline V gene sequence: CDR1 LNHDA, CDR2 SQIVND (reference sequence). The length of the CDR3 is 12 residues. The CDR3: CASKGRQETQYF. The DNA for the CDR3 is TGTGCCAGTAAGGGCAGGCAAGAGACCCAGTACTTC.

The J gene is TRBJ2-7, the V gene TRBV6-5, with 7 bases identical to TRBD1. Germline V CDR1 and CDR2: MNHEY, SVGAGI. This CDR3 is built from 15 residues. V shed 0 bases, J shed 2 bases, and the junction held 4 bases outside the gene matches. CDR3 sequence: CASSYSEGAAYEQYF. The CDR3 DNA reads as TGTGCCAGCAGTTACTCAGAGGGGGCAGCCTACGAGCAGTACTTC.

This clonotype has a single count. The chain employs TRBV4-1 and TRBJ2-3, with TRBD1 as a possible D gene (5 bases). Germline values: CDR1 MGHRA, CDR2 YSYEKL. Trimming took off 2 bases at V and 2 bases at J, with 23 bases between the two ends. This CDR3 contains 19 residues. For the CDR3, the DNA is TGCGCCAGCAGCCAAAATATGATATTGGTTGACAGCCCCACAGATACGCAGTATTTT. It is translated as CASSQNMILVDSPTDTQYF.

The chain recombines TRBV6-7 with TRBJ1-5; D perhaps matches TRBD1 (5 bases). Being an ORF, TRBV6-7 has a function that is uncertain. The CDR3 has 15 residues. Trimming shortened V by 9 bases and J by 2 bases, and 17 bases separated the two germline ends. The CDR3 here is CASPGTDPGNQPQHF. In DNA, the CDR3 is TGTGCCAGTCCGGGGACGGATCCTGGCAATCAGCCCCAGCATTTT.

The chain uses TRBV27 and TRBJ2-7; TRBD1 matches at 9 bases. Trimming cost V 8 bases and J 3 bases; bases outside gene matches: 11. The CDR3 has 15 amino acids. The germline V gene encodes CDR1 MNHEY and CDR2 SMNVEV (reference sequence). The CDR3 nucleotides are TGTGCCAGCGGCTCGTCCGGGACAGGGAGCTACGAGCAGTACTTC. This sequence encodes CASGSSGTGSYEQYF.

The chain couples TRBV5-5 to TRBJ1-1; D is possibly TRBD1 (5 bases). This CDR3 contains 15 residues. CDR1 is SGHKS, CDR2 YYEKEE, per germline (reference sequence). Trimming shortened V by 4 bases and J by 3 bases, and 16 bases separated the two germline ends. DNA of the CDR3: TGTGCCAGCAGCGGGAGGGACGGCTGGGACACTGAAGCTTTCTTT. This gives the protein CASSGRDGWDTEAFF.

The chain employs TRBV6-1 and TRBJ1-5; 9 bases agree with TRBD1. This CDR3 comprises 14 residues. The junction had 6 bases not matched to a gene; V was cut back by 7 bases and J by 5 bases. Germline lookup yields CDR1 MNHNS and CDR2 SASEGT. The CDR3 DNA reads TGTGCCAGCAATGCCGGACAGGGGTATCAGCCCCAGCATTTT. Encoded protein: CASNAGQGYQPQHF.

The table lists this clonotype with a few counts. DNA of the CDR3: TGTGCCAGTAGTATAAGTGGGGGAACAGATACGCAGTATTTT. Protein sequence: CASSISGGTDTQYF. The chain carries TRBV19 and TRBJ2-3; possibly TRBD1 or TRBD2 for D (5 bases each). The CDR3 runs to 14 residues. CDR1 LNHDA and CDR2 SQIVND come from the germline V gene (reference sequence). V lost 2 bases, J lost 3 bases, and 9 bases lay in between.